Following are 26 T cell receptor beta chains from one sample sequenced in a study of shared clonotypes between healthy human individuals. This table comes from immunoSEQ multiplex PCR, and its TCRdb copy is limited to in-frame clones, with some not included. The data contain 470,000 or so clones, around 80% of them singletons. Sequencing was done on a sample of PBMCs. These TCRs come from a woman aged 40 to 50 in good health. Some clones in this sample may be carry-over from other donors' samples.

The V call is TRBV4-1, the J call TRBJ2-7, with TRBD2 matching over 11 bases. V was clipped by 0 bases and J by 6 bases; unmatched bases: 13. Germline V gene data show CDR1 as MGHRA and CDR2 as YSYEKL. CDR3 length: 18 residues. The CDR3, as DNA: TGCGCCAGCAGCCAAGATCCGACTAGCGGGACCTACGTGGTCGAGCAGTACTTC. This sequence encodes CASSQDPTSGTYVVEQYF.

The chain uses TRBV11-2 and TRBJ2-1, with 7 nucleotides matching TRBD2. CDR1 is SGHAT and CDR2 is FQNNGV in the germline V gene. This CDR3 spans 15 amino acids. The V segment lost 0 bases and the J segment 6 bases; nucleotides outside the gene matches: 5. CDR3 sequence: CASSLDRGTINEQFF. DNA for the CDR3: TGTGCCAGCAGCTTAGACCGCGGGACTATCAATGAGCAGTTCTTC.

The chain uses TRBV7-6 and TRBJ1-2; 7 bases fit TRBD1. V was pared by 4 bases and J by 7 bases, with 6 bases of the junction left unmatched. Per germline, CDR1 SGHVS and CDR2 FNYEAQ. The CDR3 runs to 13 residues. The CDR3: CASSSQGVSGYTF. The CDR3 DNA follows: TGTGCCAGCAGCTCGCAGGGGGTATCTGGCTACACCTTC.

This sequence joins TRBV28 and TRBJ2-5; the match to TRBD2 covers 12 bases. This CDR3 spans 17 amino acids. CDR1 MDHEN and CDR2 SYDVKM come from the germline V gene. The J segment lost 5 bases and the V segment lost 3 bases, leaving 10 bases of the junction unmatched. The CDR3 sequence: CASSLPTLAGGVETQYF. CDR3 sequence (DNA): TGTGCCAGCAGTTTGCCTACCCTAGCGGGAGGGGTGGAGACCCAGTACTTC.

The chain carries TRBV5-4 and TRBJ2-5, with a possible D match to TRBD2 (7 bases). Between the trimmed V and J ends, which lost 4 bases and 2 bases, there was a span of 15 bases. Germline V CDR1 and CDR2: SGHNT, YYREEE (reference sequence). The CDR3 sequence is 15 residues long. This CDR3 reads CASSPGGARQETQYF. The CDR3, as DNA: TGTGCCAGCAGCCCTGGGGGGGCGCGACAAGAGACCCAGTACTTC.

Turning to this clone: A clone one base away is much larger, so this may be a read error. The V gene is TRBV7-6, the J gene TRBJ2-5; no firm D call. Per the germline V gene, CDR1 is SGHVS and CDR2 is FNYEAQ. This CDR3 region has 12 residues. Deletions cut 2 bases from V and 4 bases from J, with 5 bases between. This CDR3 reads CASSLNRETQYF. Written as DNA, the CDR3 is TGTGCCAGCAGCTTAAATCGAGAGACCCAGTACTTC.

This clone was detected a few times. This chain uses TRBV19 with TRBJ1-2; possibly TRBD1 for D (5 bases). Trimming pared 5 bases from V and 4 bases from J, leaving 14 bases between. The CDR3 length is 14 residues. Germline values: CDR1 LNHDA, CDR2 SQIVND (reference sequence). Here the CDR3 DNA reads TGTGCCAGTAGTTCCGGAGGGGAATTCTATGGCTACACCTTC. The encoded protein is CASSSGGEFYGYTF.

The chain combines TRBV7-2 with TRBJ2-1, with 7 bases that match TRBD2. Germline trimming cut 0 bases from V and 8 bases from J; bases unmatched to any gene: 4. The CDR3 totals 14 residues. Germline CDR1 reads SGHTA; CDR2 reads FQGNSA. The CDR3 reads CASSLAGLDDEQFF. CDR3 coding DNA: TGTGCCAGCAGCTTAGCCGGACTAGACGATGAGCAGTTCTTC.

The chain is built from TRBV5-6 and TRBJ2-5; 10 bases fit TRBD2. CDR3 length: 17 amino acids. Trimming removed 2 bases from V and 5 bases from J; junction bases left unmatched: 12. CDR1 and CDR2 from the germline V gene are SGHDT and YYEEEE. CDR3 residues: CASSLRAVAGGGETQYF. The CDR3 DNA follows: TGTGCCAGCAGCTTACGGGCAGTAGCGGGAGGTGGGGAGACCCAGTACTTC. Filled out from reference TRBV5-6 and TRBJ2-5, the complete variable domain reads DAGVTQSPTHLIKTRGQQVTLRCSPKSGHDTVSWYQQALGQGPQFIFQYYEEEERQRGNFPDRFSGHQFPNYSSELNVNALLLGDSALYLCASSLRAVAGGGETQYFGPGTRLLVL.

The gene calls are TRBV7-9 and TRBJ2-3, with 9 bases fitting TRBD2. The CDR3 runs to 13 residues. The germline gives CDR1 SEHNR, CDR2 FQNEAQ (reference sequence). The trim removed 6 bases at V and 5 bases at J, leaving 3 bases unmatched. The CDR3 sequence: CASRWTSEDTQYF. Here the CDR3 DNA reads TGTGCCAGCAGGTGGACTAGCGAAGATACGCAGTATTTT.

On this clone: The identical CDR3 is also encoded by other nucleotide sequences in the sample. The chain combines TRBV27 with TRBJ1-4, with unresolved D. This CDR3 has 12 amino acids. Germline assignment: CDR1 MNHEY and CDR2 SMNVEV (reference sequence). The V end lost 3 bases, the J end lost 8 bases, and 7 bases lay between the germline ends. CDR3 sequence: CASSFVGEKLFF. In nucleotides, the CDR3 is TGTGCCAGCAGTTTCGTTGGCGAAAAACTGTTTTTT.

The count of this clone is one. The chain recombines TRBV11-2 with TRBJ1-5; no firm D call. The CDR3 contains 14 residues. Trimming left V 3 bases short and J 3 bases short, with 9 bases between. CDR1 is SGHAT, CDR2 FQNNGV, per germline. The CDR3 sequence is CASSLGRYNQPQHF. The CDR3 DNA follows: TGTGCCAGCAGCTTGGGCAGGTACAATCAGCCCCAGCATTTT.

The chain uses TRBV5-1 and TRBJ2-5, with TRBD2 matching over 7 bases. This CDR3 comprises 16 residues. The V segment lost 4 bases and the J segment 0 bases; nucleotides outside the gene matches: 9. The germline V gene has CDR1 SGHRS and CDR2 YFSETQ. The CDR3 here is CASSRGSLADQETQYF. The CDR3, as DNA: TGCGCCAGCAGCAGAGGGTCGCTAGCGGACCAAGAGACCCAGTACTTC.

The chain combines TRBV28 with TRBJ2-1; TRBD2 matches 7 bases. The CDR3 totals 15 residues. In germline, CDR1 is MDHEN, CDR2 SYDVKM. Trimming took 6 bases from V and 4 from J; bases not matched to a gene: 9. This CDR3 reads CASSSGTSPYNEQFF. The CDR3 DNA reads as TGTGCCAGCAGCAGCGGGACCAGCCCTTACAATGAGCAGTTCTTC.

This chain connects TRBV6-1 to TRBJ2-7; 12 bases are shared with TRBD2. The CDR3 extends over 16 amino acids. Unmatched junction bases numbered 9, after V lost 4 bases and J lost 5 bases. Germline assignment: CDR1 MNHNS and CDR2 SASEGT. CDR3 sequence (DNA): TGTGCCAGCAGTGGAGCTAGCGGGAGGGCCTCGGACGAGCAGTACTTC. Translating gives CASSGASGRASDEQYF.

This clone turned up a few times. The V call is TRBV5-1, the J call TRBJ2-7; TRBD1 agrees at 11 bases. CDR1 is SGHRS and CDR2 is YFSETQ in the germline V gene. The CDR3 extends over 15 amino acids. With V trimmed by 2 bases and J by 6 bases, 7 bases remained unmatched. The CDR3 DNA follows: TGCGCCAGCAGCTTCGAGGGACAGGGGGTGTCCGAGCAGTACTTC. Amino acid sequence: CASSFEGQGVSEQYF.

The rearrangement links TRBV18 to TRBJ1-1; 11 bases match TRBD1. This CDR3 has 18 residues. Trimming cost V 1 base and J 1 base; bases outside gene matches: 8. Germline-derived CDR1 and CDR2 are KGHSH and LQKENI. The CDR3 protein is CASSPRTGGVGGNTEAFF. The DNA for the CDR3 is TGTGCCAGCTCACCACGGACAGGGGGCGTAGGGGGGAACACTGAAGCTTTCTTT.

In this sample, this clone turned up once. With a far larger clone one base away, a read error is the likely cause. This chain connects TRBV30 to TRBJ2-1; D might be TRBD1 or TRBD2, each matching 5 bases. CDR1 and CDR2 (germline): GTSNPN, SVGIG (reference sequence). There are 14 residues in the CDR3. The CDR3 nucleotides read TGTGCCTGGAGTGGGGGGATCCCTTACAATGGGCAGTTCTTC. It codes for CAWSGGIPYNGQFF.

This clone was counted once. As DNA, the CDR3 is TGTGCCAGCAGCTTACGACTAGCGGGCGGGGAGCTGTTTTTT. Protein sequence: CASSLRLAGGELFF. This chain links TRBV11-3 with TRBJ2-2, with 10 bases identical to TRBD2. The CDR3 has 14 amino acids. From germline, CDR1 is SGHNT and CDR2 YENEEA. J was trimmed by 7 bases and V by 2 bases; bases with no gene match: 1. The complete variable domain, with remaining parts taken from reference TRBV11-3 and TRBJ2-2, reads EAGVVQSPRYKIIEKKQPVAFWCNPISGHNTLYWYLQNLGQGPELLIRYENEEAVDDSQLPKDRFSAERLKGVDSTLKIQPAELGDSAVYLCASSLRLAGGELFFGEGSRLTVL.

This clone was seen a single time. The chain is built from TRBV5-1 and TRBJ1-6, with no clear D. This CDR3 has 14 amino acids. V was trimmed by 0 bases and J by 13 bases, leaving 14 bases between them. Germline V lookup: CDR1 SGHRS, CDR2 YFSETQ. The CDR3 protein is CASSLVAQPSPLHF. The CDR3 region has the DNA TGCGCCAGCAGCTTGGTGGCACAGCCCTCTCCCCTCCACTTT.

In regard to this clone: A much larger clone differs by one base, so this may be a read error. This chain joins TRBV5-5 and TRBJ2-7; D tentatively reads TRBD1 or TRBD2 (5 bases each). Trimming removed 0 bases at V and 3 bases at J, with 7 bases between. Germline loops: CDR1 SGHKS, CDR2 YYEKEE (reference sequence). There are 13 residues in the CDR3. The CDR3 spells CASSLGGIYEQYF. CDR3 DNA: TGTGCCAGCAGCTTGGGGGGGATCTACGAGCAGTACTTC.

The genes are TRBV2 and TRBJ1-5, with a tentative D call TRBD1 (6 bases). Germline lookup yields CDR1 SNHLY and CDR2 FYNNEI. The CDR3 sequence is 15 residues long. Trimming pared 1 base from V and 6 bases from J, leaving 13 bases between. The CDR3 loop reads CASSEGQVQLQPQHF. DNA of the CDR3: TGTGCCAGCAGTGAAGGACAGGTACAACTTCAGCCCCAGCATTTT. The entire variable domain, with the rest obtained from reference TRBV2 and TRBJ1-5, is as follows: EPEVTQTPSHQVTQMGQEVILRCVPISNHLYFYWYRQILGQKVEFLVSFYNNEISEKSEIFDDQFSVERPDGSNFTLKIRSTKLEDSAMYFCASSEGQVQLQPQHFGDGTRLSIL.

The chain employs TRBV6-1 and TRBJ2-1; TRBD2 agrees at 11 bases. The CDR3 is 14 residues long. In germline, CDR1 is MNHNS, CDR2 SASEGT. Trimming took 8 bases from V and 8 from J; bases not matched to a gene: 8. The CDR3, as DNA: TGTGCCAGCTCAAAAGGACTAGCGGGCGATGAGCAGTTCTTC. This encodes CASSKGLAGDEQFF.

In this sample, this clone turned up many times. Other DNA sequences in this specimen translate into the identical CDR3. The genes are TRBV6-1 and TRBJ2-3; D assignment may be TRBD1 or TRBD2 (5 bases each). This CDR3 contains 15 residues. Germline lookup yields CDR1 MNHNS and CDR2 SASEGT. Trimming pared 1 base from V and 4 bases from J, leaving 12 bases between. In nucleotides, the CDR3 is TGTGCCAGCAGTGAAGGGGGAGTGGGGGCAGATACGCAGTATTTT. Translating it yields CASSEGGVGADTQYF.

The V and J genes are TRBV7-9 and TRBJ2-3, with 9 bases matching TRBD2. The trim removed 4 bases at V and 2 bases at J, leaving 7 bases unmatched. The length of the CDR3 is 16 residues. Germline lookup yields CDR1 SEHNR and CDR2 FQNEAQ (reference sequence). CDR3 residues: CASSSWVAGDTDTQYF. CDR3 DNA: TGTGCCAGCAGCTCTTGGGTAGCGGGAGACACAGATACGCAGTATTTT. Full variable domain (missing parts from reference TRBV7-9 and TRBJ2-3): DTGVSQNPRHKITKRGQNVTFRCDPISEHNRLYWYRQTLGQGPEFLTYFQNEAQLEKSRLLSDRFSAERPKGSFSTLEIQRTEQGDSAMYLCASSSWVAGDTDTQYFGPGTRLTVL.

V is TRBV15 and J is TRBJ2-5; 11 nucleotides match TRBD2. J gave up 4 bases and V 3 bases, and 4 bases lay outside the gene matches. CDR1 is LNHNV, CDR2 YYDKDF, per germline (reference sequence). The CDR3 totals 15 residues. CDR3 amino acids: CATSSRLAGRETQYF. CDR3 DNA: TGTGCCACCAGCAGCCGACTAGCGGGAAGAGAGACCCAGTACTTC.